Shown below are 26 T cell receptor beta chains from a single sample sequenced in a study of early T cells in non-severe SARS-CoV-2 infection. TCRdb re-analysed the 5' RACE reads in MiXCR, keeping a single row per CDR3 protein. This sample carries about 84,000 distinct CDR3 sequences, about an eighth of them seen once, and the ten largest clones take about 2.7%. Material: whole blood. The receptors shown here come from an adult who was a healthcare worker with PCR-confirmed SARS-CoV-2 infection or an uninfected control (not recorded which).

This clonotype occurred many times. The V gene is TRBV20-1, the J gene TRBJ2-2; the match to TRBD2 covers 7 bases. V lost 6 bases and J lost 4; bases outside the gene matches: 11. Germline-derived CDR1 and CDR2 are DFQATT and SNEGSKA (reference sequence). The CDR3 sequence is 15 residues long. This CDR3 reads CSARRAGVTTGELFF. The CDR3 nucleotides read TGCAGTGCCCGGAGGGCGGGAGTGACCACCGGGGAGCTGTTTTTT.

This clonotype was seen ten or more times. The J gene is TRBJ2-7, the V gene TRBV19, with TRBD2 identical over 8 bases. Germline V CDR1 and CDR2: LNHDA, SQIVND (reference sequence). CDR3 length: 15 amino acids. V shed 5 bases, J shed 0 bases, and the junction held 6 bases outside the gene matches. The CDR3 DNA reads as TGTGCCAGTAGTGTAACTAGCGGACCCTCCTACGAGCAGTACTTC. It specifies CASSVTSGPSYEQYF.

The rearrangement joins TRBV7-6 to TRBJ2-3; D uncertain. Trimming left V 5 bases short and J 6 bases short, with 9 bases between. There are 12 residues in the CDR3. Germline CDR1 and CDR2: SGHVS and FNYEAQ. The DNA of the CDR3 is TGTGCCAGCAGCGGTCGGCACGATACGCAGTATTTT. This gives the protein CASSGRHDTQYF.

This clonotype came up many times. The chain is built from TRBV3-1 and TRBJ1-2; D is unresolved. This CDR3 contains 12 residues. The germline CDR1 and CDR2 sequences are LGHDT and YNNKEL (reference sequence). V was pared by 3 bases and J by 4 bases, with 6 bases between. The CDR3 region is CASSQSVYGYTF. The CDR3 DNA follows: TGTGCCAGCAGCCAGAGTGTCTATGGCTACACCTTC. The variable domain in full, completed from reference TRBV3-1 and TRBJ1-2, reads DTAVSQTPKYLVTQMGNDKSIKCEQNLGHDTMYWYKQDSKKFLKIMFSYNNKELIINETVPNRFSPKSPDKAHLNLHINSLELGDSAVYFCASSQSVYGYTFGSGTRLTVV.

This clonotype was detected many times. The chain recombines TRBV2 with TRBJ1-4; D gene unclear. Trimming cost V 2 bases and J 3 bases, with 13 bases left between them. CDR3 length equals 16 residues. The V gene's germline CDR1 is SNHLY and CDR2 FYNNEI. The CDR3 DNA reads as TGTGCCAGCAGTGAACCCCAGGTGGCAGCTAATGAAAAACTGTTTTTT. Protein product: CASSEPQVAANEKLFF.

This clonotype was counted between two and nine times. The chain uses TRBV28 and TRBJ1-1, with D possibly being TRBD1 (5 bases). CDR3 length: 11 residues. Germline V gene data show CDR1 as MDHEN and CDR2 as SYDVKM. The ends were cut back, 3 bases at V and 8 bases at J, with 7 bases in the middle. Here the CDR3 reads CASSFAGEAFF. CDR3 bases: TGTGCCAGCAGTTTTGCAGGGGAAGCTTTCTTT.

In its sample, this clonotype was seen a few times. The CDR3 DNA reads as TGCAGTGGTAGGATGCGGGGCGCCGGGGAGCTGTTTTTT. It codes for CSGRMRGAGELFF. The chain carries TRBV20-1 and TRBJ2-2; perhaps TRBD2 as D (6 bases). The CDR3 contains 13 residues. The V and J ends lost 7 bases and 6 bases respectively, with 15 bases between them. Germline CDR1 is DFQATT and CDR2 is SNEGSKA (reference sequence).

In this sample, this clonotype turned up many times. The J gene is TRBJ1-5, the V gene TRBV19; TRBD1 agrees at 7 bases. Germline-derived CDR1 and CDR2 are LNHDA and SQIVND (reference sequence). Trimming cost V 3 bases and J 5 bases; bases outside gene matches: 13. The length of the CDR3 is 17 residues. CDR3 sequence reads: CASSILRQGAGDQPQHF. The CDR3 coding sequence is TGTGCCAGTAGTATCCTCAGACAGGGAGCAGGGGATCAGCCCCAGCATTTT.

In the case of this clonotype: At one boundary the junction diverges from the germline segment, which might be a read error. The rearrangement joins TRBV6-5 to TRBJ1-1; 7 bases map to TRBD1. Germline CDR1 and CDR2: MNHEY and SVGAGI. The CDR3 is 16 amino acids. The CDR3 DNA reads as TGTGCCACCCGCCGACAGGGAGATAAAGGGAACACTGAAGTTTTCTTT. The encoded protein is CATRRQGDKGNTEVFF.

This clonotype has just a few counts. The CDR3 protein is CASSFNGGEQYF. Here the CDR3 DNA reads TGTGCCAGCAGCTTTAATGGGGGCGAGCAGTACTTC. This sequence joins TRBV5-5 and TRBJ2-7; D tentatively reads TRBD1 or TRBD2 (5 bases each). Trimming shortened V by 2 bases and J by 6 bases, and 9 bases separated the two germline ends. Germline-derived CDR1 and CDR2 are SGHKS and YYEKEE (reference sequence). The CDR3 loop spans 12 amino acids.

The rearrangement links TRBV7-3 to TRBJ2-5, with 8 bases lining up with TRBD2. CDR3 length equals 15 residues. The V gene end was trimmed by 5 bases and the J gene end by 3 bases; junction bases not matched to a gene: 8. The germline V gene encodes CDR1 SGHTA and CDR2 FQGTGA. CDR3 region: CASSTGREVEETQYF. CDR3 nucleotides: TGTGCCAGCAGCACGGGGCGGGAGGTGGAAGAGACCCAGTACTTC. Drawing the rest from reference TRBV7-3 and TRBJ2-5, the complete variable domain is GAGVSQTPSNKVTEKGKYVELRCDPISGHTALYWYRQSLGQGPEFLIYFQGTGAADDSGLPNDRFFAVRPEGSVSTLKIQRTERGDSAVYLCASSTGREVEETQYFGPGTRLLVL.

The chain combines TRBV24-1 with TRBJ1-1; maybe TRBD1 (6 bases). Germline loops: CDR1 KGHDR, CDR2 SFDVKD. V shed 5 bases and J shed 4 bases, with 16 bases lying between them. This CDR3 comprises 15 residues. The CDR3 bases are TGTGCCACCAGTGCTGCAGGGGCCGGGGGCACTGAAGCTTTCTTT. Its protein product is CATSAAGAGGTEAFF.

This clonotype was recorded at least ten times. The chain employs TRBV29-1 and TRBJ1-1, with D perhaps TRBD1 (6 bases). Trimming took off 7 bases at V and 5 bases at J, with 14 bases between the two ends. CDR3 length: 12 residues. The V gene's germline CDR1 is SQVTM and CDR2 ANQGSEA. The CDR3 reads CSASTGRTEAFF. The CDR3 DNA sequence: TGCAGCGCATCGACAGGAAGGACTGAAGCTTTCTTT.

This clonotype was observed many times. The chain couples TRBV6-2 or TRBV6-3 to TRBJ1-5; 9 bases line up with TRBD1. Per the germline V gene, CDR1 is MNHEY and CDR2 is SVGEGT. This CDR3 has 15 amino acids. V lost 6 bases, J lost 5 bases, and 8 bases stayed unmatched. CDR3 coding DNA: TGTGCCAGCAGCGCAACAGGGGGCCTCCATCAGCCCCAGCATTTT. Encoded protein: CASSATGGLHQPQHF.

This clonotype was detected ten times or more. The CDR3 protein is CASSSLYEGALGFGELFF. The DNA for the CDR3 is TGTGCCAGCAGCTCACTCTATGAAGGTGCCCTCGGATTCGGGGAGCTGTTTTTT. The chain uses TRBV7-6 and TRBJ2-2; D ambiguous. V gave up 4 bases and J gave up 7 bases, with 25 bases separating them. Germline values: CDR1 SGHVS, CDR2 FNYEAQ. The CDR3 is 18 residues long.

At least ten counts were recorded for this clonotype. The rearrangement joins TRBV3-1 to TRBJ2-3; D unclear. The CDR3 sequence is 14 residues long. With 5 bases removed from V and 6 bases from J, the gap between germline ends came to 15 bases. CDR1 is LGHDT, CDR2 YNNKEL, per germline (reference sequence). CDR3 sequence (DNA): TGTGCCAGCAGCTTTCGGACGGTGGGGGATACGCAGTATTTT. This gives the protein CASSFRTVGDTQYF.

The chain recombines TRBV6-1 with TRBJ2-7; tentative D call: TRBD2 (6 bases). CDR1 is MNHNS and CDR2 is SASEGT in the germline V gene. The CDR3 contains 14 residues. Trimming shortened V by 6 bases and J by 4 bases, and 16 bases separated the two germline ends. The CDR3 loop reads CASRIGGELYEQYF. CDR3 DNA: TGTGCCAGCAGGATTGGCGGGGAGTTATACGAGCAGTACTTC.

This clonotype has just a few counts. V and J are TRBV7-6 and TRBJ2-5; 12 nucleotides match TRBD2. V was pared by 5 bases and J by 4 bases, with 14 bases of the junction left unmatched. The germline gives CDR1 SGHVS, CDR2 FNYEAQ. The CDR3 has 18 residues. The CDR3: CASSLSPLGGLAGETQYF. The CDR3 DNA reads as TGTGCCAGCAGCCTAAGCCCGCTTGGGGGACTAGCGGGAGAGACCCAGTACTTC.

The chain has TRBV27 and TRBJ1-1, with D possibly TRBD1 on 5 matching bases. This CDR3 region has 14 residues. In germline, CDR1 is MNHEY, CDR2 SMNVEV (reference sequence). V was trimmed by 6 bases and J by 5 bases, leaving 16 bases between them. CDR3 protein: CASSPIGAGTEAFF. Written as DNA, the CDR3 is TGTGCCAGCAGCCCAATTGGGGCGGGTACTGAAGCTTTCTTT.

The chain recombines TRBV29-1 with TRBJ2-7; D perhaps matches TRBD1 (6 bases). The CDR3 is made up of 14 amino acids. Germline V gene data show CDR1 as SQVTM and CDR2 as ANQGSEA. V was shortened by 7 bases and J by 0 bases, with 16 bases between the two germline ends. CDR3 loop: CSAQDSGPSYEQYF. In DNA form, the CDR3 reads TGCAGCGCTCAGGACAGTGGGCCCTCCTACGAGCAGTACTTC.

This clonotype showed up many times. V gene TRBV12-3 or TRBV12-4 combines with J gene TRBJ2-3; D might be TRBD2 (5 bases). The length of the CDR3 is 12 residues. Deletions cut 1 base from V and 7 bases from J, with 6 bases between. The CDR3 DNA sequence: TGTGCCAGCAGTTTAGGAGGGAATACGCAGTATTTT. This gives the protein CASSLGGNTQYF.

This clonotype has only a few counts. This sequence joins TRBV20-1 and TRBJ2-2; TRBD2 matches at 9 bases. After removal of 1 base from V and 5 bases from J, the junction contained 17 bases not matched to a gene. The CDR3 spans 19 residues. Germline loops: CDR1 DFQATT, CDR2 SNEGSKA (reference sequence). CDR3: CSARVPGWASGKGTGELFF. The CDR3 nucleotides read TGCAGTGCTAGAGTTCCCGGGTGGGCTAGCGGGAAAGGTACCGGGGAGCTGTTTTTT.

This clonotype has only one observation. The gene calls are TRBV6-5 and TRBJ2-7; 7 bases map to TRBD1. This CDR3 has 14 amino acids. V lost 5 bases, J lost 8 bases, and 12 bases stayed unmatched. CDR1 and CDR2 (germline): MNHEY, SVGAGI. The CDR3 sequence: CASSPGTVGYKQYF. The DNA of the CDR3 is TGTGCCAGCAGTCCCGGGACAGTTGGGTATAAGCAGTACTTC.

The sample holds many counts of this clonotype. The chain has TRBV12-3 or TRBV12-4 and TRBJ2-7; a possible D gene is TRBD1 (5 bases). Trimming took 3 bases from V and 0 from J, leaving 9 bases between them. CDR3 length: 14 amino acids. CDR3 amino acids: CASSLTTVSYEQYF. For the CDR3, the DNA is TGTGCCAGCAGTTTGACGACAGTCTCCTACGAGCAGTACTTC.

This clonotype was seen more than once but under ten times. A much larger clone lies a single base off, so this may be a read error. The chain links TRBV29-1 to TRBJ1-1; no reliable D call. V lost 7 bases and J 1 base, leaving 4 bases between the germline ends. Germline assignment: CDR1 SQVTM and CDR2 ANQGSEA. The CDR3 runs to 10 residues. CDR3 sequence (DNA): TGCAGCGGGAAGAACACTGAAGCTTTCTTT. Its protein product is CSGKNTEAFF.

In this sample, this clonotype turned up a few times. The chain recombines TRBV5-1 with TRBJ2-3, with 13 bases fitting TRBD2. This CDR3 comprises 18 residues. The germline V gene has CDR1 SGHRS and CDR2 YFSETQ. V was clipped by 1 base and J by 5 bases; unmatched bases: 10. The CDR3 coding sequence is TGCGCCAGCAGCTTGACCCTGACTAGCGGGGGGTCTAGAGATACGCAGTATTTT. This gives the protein CASSLTLTSGGSRDTQYF.